The T cell receptor (beta chain) described here comes from a study of regulatory T cells in long-lasting Graves disease. To make TCR beta libraries, researchers used iRepertoire HTBI primers and Arm-PCR of CDR3 regions. In the authors' workflow: Sample data revealed fewer than 70 TRBV and some 14 TRBJ segments. TCRdb used MiXCR to reprocess the multiplex PCR reads, holding one entry per CDR3 protein. These V and J calls rely on TCRdb rather than the paper's analysis. The repertoire includes 600,000 to 650,000 distinct CDR3 sequences, about 15% of them detected once, and about 18% sits in the top ten. Time point denoted: newly diagnosed GD, antithyroid drugs for less than 3 months. The authors made the TCR library using RNA they extracted from PBMCs. The authors drew patients from an endocrinology department in Xi'an, China. Germline V gene sequence: CDR1 GTSNPN, CDR2 SVGIG (reference sequence). Trimming pared 2 bases from V and 0 bases from J, leaving 11 bases between. CDR3 length: 15 residues.

These same data were also listed under a study on T cells in Graves' hyperthyroidism and ophthalmopathy. This second study says: The TCR CDR3 was amplified in a first-round RT-PCR using the HTBI primer set.

This TCR derives from a woman in her twenties or thirties with Graves disease. This material consisted of peripheral blood mononuclear cells (PBMCs), taken at new diagnosis, from a patient treated with antithyroid drugs. The chain uses TRBV30 and TRBJ1-3; possibly TRBD1 for D (5 bases). The CDR3 here is CAWSTGGTSGNTIYF. DNA of the CDR3: TGTGCCTGGAGTACGGGCGGGACCTCTGGAAACACCATATATTTT.